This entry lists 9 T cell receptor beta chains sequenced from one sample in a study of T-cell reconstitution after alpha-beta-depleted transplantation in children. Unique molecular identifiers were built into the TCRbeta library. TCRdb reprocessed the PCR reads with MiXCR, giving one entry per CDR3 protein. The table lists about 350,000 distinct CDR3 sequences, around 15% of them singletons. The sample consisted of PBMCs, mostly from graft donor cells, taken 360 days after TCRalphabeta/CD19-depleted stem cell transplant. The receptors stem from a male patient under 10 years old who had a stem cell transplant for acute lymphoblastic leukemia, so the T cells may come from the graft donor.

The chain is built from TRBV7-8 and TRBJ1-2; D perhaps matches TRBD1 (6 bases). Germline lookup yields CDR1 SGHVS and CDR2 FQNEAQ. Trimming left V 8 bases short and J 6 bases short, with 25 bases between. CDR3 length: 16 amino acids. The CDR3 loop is CASAPPQTGASDGYTF. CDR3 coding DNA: TGTGCCAGCGCCCCCCCTCAGACAGGCGCTTCGGATGGCTACACCTTC.

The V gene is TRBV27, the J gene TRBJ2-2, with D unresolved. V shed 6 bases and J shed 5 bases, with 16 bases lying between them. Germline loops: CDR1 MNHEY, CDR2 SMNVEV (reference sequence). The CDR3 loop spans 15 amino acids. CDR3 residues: CASSLLWGRTGELFF. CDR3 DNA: TGTGCCAGCAGCTTACTTTGGGGAAGAACCGGGGAGCTGTTTTTT.

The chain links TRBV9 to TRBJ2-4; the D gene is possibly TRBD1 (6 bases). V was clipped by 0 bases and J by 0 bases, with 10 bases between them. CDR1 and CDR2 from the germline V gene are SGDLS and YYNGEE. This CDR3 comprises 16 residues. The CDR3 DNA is TGTGCCAGCAGCGTAGGTGAGGGGGTAGCCAAAAACATTCAGTACTTC. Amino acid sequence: CASSVGEGVAKNIQYF.

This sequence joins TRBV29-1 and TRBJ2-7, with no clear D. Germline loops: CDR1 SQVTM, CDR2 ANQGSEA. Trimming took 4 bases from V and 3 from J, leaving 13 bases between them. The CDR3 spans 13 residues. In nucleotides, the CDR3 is TGCAGCGTTGTGTCAAACTACGACTACGAGCAGTACTTC. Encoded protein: CSVVSNYDYEQYF.

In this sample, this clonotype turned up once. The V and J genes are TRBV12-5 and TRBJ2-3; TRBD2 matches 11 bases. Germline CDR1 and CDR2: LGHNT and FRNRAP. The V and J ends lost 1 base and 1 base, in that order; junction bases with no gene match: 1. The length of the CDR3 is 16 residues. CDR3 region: CASGLGLAGRTDTQYF. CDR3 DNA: TGTGCTAGTGGTTTGGGACTAGCGGGGCGCACAGATACGCAGTATTTT.

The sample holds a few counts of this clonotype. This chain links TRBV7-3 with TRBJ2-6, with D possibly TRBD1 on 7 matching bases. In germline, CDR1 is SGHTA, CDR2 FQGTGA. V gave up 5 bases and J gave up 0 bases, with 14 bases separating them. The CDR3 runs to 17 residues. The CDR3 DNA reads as TGTGCCAGCAGCCCCAGGGGGGTCGACTCTGGGGCCAACGTCCTGACTTTC. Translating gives CASSPRGVDSGANVLTF.

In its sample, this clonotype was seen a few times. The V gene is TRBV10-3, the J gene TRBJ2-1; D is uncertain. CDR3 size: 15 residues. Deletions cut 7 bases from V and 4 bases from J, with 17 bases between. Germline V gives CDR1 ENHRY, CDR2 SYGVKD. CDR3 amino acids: CAITSSIFPYNEQFF. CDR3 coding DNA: TGTGCCATCACCTCCAGTATTTTCCCATACAATGAGCAGTTCTTC.

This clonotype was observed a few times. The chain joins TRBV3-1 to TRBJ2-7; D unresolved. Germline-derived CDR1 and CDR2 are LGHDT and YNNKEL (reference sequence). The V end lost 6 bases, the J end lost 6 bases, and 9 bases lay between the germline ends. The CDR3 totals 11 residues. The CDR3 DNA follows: TGTGCCAGCAGTGTTCATAGCGAGCAGTACTTC. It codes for CASSVHSEQYF.

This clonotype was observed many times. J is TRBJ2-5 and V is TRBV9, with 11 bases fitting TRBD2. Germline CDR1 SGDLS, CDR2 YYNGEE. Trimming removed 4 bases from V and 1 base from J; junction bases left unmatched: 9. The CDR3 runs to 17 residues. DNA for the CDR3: TGTGCCAGCAGCTACAGTGGACTAGCGGGTTCCCAAGAGACCCAGTACTTC. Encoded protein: CASSYSGLAGSQETQYF.